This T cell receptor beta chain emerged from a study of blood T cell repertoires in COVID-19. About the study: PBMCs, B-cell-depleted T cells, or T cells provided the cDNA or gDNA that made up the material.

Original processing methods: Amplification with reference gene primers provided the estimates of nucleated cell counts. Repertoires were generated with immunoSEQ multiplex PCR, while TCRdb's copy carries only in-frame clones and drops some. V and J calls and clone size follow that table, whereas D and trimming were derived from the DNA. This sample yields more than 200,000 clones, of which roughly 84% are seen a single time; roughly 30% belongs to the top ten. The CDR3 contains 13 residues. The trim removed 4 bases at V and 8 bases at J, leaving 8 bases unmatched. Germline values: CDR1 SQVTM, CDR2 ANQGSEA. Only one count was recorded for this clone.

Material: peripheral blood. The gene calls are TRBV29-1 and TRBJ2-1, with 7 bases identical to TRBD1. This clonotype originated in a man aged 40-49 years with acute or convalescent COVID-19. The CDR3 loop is CSVGDRVSHEQFF. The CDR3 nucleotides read TGCAGCGTTGGAGACAGGGTTTCGCATGAGCAGTTCTTC.